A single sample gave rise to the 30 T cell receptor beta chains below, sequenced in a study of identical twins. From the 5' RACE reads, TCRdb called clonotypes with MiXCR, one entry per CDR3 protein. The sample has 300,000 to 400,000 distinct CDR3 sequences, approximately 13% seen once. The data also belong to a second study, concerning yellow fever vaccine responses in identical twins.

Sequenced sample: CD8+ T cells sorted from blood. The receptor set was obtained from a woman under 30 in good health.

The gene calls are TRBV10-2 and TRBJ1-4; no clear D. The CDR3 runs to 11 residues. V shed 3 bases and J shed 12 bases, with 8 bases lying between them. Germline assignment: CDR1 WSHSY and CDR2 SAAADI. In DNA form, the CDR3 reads TGCGCCAGCAGTGAAGGACGTGAACTGTTTTTT. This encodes CASSEGRELFF.

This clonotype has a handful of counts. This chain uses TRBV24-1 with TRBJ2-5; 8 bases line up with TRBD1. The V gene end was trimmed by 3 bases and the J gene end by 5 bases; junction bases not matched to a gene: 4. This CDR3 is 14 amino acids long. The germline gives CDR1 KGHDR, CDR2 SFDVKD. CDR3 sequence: CATSDRTGMETQYF. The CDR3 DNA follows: TGTGCCACCAGTGATAGGACAGGGATGGAGACCCAGTACTTC.

CDR3 loop: CASRTGTGYLETQYF. The DNA of the CDR3 is TGTGCCAGCAGGACCGGGACAGGGTATTTGGAGACCCAGTACTTC. The genes are TRBV13 and TRBJ2-5, with 9 bases aligning to TRBD1. V gave up 6 bases and J gave up 5 bases; unmatched junction bases: 10. The CDR3 consists of 15 residues. Germline V gene lookup returns CDR1 PRHDT and CDR2 FYEKMQ (reference sequence).

The CDR3 loop is CASSPLQGEYTGELFF. In DNA form, the CDR3 reads TGTGCCAGCTCACCCCTTCAGGGAGAGTACACCGGGGAGCTGTTTTTT. This chain joins TRBV18 and TRBJ2-2, with D perhaps matching TRBD1 or TRBD2 (5 bases each). Germline-derived CDR1 and CDR2 are KGHSH and LQKENI. The CDR3 consists of 16 residues. V was clipped by 3 bases and J by 3 bases, with 14 bases between them.

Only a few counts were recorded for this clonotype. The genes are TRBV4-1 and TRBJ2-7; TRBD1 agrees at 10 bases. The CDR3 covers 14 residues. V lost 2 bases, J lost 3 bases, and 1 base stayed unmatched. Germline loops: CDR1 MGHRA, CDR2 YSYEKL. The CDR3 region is CASSQRTGGYEQYV. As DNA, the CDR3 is TGCGCCAGCAGCCAAAGGACAGGGGGCTACGAGCAGTACGTC.

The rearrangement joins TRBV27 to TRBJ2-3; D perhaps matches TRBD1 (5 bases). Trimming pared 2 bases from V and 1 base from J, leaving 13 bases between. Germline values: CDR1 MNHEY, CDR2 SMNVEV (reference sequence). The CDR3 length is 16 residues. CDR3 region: CASSLIRRQRTDTQYF. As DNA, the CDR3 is TGTGCCAGCAGTTTAATCAGGCGACAGCGCACAGATACGCAGTATTTT.

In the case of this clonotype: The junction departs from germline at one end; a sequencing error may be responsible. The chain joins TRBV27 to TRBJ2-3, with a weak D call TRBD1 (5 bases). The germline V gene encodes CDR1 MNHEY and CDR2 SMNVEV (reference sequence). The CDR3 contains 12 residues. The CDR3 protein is CASSPATGTQYF. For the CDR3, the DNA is TGTGCCAGCAGTCCCGCCACAGGTACGCAGTATTTT.

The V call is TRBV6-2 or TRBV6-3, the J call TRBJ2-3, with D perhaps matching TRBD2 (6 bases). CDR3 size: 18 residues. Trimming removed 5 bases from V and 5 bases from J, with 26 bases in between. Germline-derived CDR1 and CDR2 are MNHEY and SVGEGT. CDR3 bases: TGTGCCAGCAGTCCGTACGGTGGCGAGGTGTGGAGGGGAGATACGCAGTATTTT. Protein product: CASSPYGGEVWRGDTQYF.

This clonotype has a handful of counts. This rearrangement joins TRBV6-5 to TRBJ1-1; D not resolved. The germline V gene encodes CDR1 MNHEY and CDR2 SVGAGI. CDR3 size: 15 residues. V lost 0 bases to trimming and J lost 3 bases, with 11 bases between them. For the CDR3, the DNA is TGTGCCAGCAGTTACTCGGCGGGTTTTGACACTGAAGCTTTCTTT. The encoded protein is CASSYSAGFDTEAFF.

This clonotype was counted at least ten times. The CDR3, as DNA: TGTGCCAGCAGTCCCCTCCTGCAAACTACTAACTATGGCTACACCTTC. Its translation is CASSPLLQTTNYGYTF. This chain connects TRBV28 to TRBJ1-2; no definite D call. The CDR3 runs 16 residues. Germline lookup yields CDR1 MDHEN and CDR2 SYDVKM. The V and J ends lost 5 bases and 0 bases respectively, with 16 bases between them.

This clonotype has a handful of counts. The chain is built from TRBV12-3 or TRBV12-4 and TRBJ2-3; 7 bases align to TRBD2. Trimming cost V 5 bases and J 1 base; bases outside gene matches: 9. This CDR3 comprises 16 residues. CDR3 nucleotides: TGTGCCAGCAGTGGGGGGGAGGGGCTCCGCACAGATACGCAGTATTTT. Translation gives CASSGGEGLRTDTQYF.

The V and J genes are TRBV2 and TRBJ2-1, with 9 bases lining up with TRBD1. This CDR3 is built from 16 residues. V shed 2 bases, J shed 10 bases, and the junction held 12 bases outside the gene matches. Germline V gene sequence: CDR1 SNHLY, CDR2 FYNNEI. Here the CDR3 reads CASSESLGQGPREQFF. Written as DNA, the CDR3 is TGTGCCAGCAGTGAATCTTTGGGACAGGGCCCTCGGGAGCAGTTCTTC. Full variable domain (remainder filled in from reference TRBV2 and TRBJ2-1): EPEVTQTPSHQVTQMGQEVILRCVPISNHLYFYWYRQILGQKVEFLVSFYNNEISEKSEIFDDQFSVERPDGSNFTLKIRSTKLEDSAMYFCASSESLGQGPREQFFGPGTRLTVL.

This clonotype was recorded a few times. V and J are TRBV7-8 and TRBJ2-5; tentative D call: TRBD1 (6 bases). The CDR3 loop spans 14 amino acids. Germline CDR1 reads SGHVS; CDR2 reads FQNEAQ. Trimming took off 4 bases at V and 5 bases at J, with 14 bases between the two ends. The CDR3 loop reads CASSYQGLSETQYF. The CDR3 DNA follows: TGTGCCAGCAGCTATCAGGGGTTATCTGAGACCCAGTACTTC.

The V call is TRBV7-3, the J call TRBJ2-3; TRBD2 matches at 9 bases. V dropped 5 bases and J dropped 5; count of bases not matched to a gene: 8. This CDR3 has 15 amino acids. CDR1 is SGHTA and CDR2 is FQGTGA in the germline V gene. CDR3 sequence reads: CASSLSGSRKDTQYF. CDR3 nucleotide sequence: TGTGCCAGCAGCCTTAGCGGGAGTCGCAAAGATACGCAGTATTTT.

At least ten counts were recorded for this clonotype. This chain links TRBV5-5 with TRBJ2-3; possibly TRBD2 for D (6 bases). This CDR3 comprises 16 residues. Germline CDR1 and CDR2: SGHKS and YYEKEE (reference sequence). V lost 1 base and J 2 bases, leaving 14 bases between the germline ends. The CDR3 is CASSLYGSGVTDTQYF. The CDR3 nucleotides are TGTGCCAGCAGCTTGTATGGTAGCGGAGTCACAGATACGCAGTATTTT.

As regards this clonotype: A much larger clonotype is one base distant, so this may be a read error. The CDR3 DNA reads as TGTGCCAGCAGCCACATTAAGCGGGAACTAAACACCGCGGAGCTGTTTTTT. Its translation: CASSHIKRELNTAELFF. V is TRBV3-1 and J is TRBJ2-2; 7 bases line up with TRBD2. Germline CDR1 LGHDT, CDR2 YNNKEL (reference sequence). The CDR3 consists of 17 residues.

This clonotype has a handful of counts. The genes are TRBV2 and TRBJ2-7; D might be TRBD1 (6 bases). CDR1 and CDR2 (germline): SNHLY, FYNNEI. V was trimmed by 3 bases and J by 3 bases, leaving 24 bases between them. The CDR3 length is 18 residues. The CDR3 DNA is TGTGCCAGCAGTGAGCCCTCGTTCTCGGACAGAGCAGTCTACGAGCAGTACTTC. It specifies CASSEPSFSDRAVYEQYF.

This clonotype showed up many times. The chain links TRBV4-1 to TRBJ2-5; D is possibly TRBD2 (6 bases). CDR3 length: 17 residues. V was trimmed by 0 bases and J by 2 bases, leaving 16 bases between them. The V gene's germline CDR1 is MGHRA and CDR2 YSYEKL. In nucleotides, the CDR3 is TGCGCCAGCAGCCAAGATGTCCCGCGGGGAGATCAAGAGACCCAGTACTTC. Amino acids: CASSQDVPRGDQETQYF.

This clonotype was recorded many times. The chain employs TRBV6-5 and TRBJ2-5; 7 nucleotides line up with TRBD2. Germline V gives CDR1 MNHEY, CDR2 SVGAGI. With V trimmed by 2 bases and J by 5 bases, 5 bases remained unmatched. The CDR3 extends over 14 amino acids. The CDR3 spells CASSYTSDIETQYF. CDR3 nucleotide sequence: TGTGCCAGCAGTTACACTAGCGATATTGAGACCCAGTACTTC.

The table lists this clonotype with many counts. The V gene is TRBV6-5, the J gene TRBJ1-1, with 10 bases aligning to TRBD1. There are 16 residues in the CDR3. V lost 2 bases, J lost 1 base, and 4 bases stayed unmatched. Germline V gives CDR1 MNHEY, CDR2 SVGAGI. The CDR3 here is CASSYPRQGANTEAFF. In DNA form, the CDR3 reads TGTGCCAGCAGTTACCCCCGACAGGGGGCGAACACTGAAGCTTTCTTT.

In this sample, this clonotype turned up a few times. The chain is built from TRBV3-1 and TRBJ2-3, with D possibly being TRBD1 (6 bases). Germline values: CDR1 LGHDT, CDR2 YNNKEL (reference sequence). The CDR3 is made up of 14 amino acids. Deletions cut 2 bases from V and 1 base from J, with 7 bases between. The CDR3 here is CASSQHRGTDTQYF. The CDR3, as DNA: TGTGCCAGCAGCCAACACAGGGGCACAGATACGCAGTATTTT.

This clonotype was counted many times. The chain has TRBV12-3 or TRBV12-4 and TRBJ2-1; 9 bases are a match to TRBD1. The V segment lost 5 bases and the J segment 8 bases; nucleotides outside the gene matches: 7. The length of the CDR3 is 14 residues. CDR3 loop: CASSNRDRAHEQFF. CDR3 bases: TGTGCCAGCAGTAACCGGGACAGGGCACATGAGCAGTTCTTC.

The CDR3 loop is CSATLNYRDRGSTGELFF. The CDR3 DNA is TGCAGTGCTACCCTAAATTACCGGGACAGGGGTAGCACCGGGGAGCTGTTTTTT. The J gene is TRBJ2-2, the V gene TRBV20-1; TRBD1 matches at 10 bases. V lost 4 bases, J lost 4 bases, and 15 bases stayed unmatched. This CDR3 region has 18 residues. In germline, CDR1 is DFQATT, CDR2 SNEGSKA (reference sequence).

CDR3 sequence: CASSFSGTGRTEAFF. The CDR3 region has the DNA TGTGCCAGCAGTTTCTCAGGCACCGGGAGGACTGAAGCTTTCTTT. The chain is built from TRBV27 and TRBJ1-1; D remains unclear. Germline CDR1 MNHEY, CDR2 SMNVEV (reference sequence). Trimming took off 3 bases at V and 5 bases at J, with 16 bases between the two ends. The CDR3 is 15 amino acids.

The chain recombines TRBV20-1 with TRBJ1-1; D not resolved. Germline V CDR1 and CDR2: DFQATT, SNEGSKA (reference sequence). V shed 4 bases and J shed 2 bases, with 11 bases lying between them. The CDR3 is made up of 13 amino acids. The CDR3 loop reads CSANELFNTEAFF. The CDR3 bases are TGCAGTGCTAACGAGCTCTTCAACACTGAAGCTTTCTTT.

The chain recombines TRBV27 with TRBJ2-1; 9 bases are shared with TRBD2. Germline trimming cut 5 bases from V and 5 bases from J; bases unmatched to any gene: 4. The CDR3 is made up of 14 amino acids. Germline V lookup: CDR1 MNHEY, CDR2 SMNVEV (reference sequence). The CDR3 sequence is CASSPLAGDNEQFF. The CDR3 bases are TGTGCCAGCAGTCCATTAGCGGGAGACAATGAGCAGTTCTTC.

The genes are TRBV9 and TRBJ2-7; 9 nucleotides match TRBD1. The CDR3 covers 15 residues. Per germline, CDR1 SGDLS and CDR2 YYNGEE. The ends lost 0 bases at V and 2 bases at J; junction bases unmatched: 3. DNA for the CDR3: TGTGCCAGCAGCGTAGGGGGACAGGGCGCCTACGAGCAGTACTTC. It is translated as CASSVGGQGAYEQYF.

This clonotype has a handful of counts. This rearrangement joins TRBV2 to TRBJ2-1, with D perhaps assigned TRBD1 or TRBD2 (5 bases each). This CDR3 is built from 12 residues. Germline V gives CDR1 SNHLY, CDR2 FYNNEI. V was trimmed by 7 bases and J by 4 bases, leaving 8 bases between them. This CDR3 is CASTGPYNEQFF. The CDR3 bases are TGTGCCAGCACGGGACCGTACAATGAGCAGTTCTTC.

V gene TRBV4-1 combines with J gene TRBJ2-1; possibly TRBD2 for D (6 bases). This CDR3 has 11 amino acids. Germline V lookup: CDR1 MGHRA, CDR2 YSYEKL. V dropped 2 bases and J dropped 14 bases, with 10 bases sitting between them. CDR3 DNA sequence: TGCGCCAGCAGCCAAAAACTAGCTAAGTTCTTC. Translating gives CASSQKLAKFF.

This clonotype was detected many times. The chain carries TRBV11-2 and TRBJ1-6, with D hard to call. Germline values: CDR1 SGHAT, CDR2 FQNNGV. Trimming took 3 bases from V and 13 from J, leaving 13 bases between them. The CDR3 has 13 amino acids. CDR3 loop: CASSFGTPRPLHF. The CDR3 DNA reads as TGTGCCAGCAGCTTCGGCACGCCAAGGCCCCTCCACTTT.